This T cell receptor beta chain was profiled in a study of early T cells in non-severe SARS-CoV-2 infection. At the level of the study: Investigators sequenced bulk RNA drawn from unsorted whole blood, and chains remained unpaired.

Molecules of cDNA were individually given unique molecular identifiers that were attached to them. Each CDR3 protein gets one entry after TCRdb re-called the 5' RACE reads with MiXCR. The sample carries approximately 65,000 distinct CDR3 sequences, roughly 14% recorded once. In its sample, this clonotype was seen many times. Its antigen is still unknown. Broader study findings: VDJdb-based annotation leaned toward anti-spike CD8 responses and missed private and CD4 specificities.

From germline, CDR1 is MNHEY and CDR2 SVGAGI. The length of the CDR3 is 13 residues. V lost 1 base and J lost 7, with 7 bases in between. The chain links TRBV6-5 to TRBJ1-4; D is unresolved. The sequenced sample was whole blood. This sequence was found in an adult who was a healthcare worker with PCR-confirmed SARS-CoV-2 infection or an uninfected control (not recorded which). As DNA, the CDR3 is TGTGCCAGCAGTTACTTGGCAGCTGAAAAACTGTTTTTT. Its translation: CASSYLAAEKLFF.